The 2 T cell receptor beta chains below come from one sample, sequenced in a study of beta chain features in type 1 diabetes. Overall study findings and caveats: Among patients with Type 1 diabetes, TCRB CDR3s were moderately but significantly shorter in every one of the four CD4+ subsets.

What these receptors recognize is not known. cDNA synthesis used the whole RNA isolate, giving expressed TCRB sequences. TCRdb's table, derived via immunoSEQ multiplex PCR, lists solely in-frame clones and lacks some. Of 300,000 to 450,000 clones in the sample, 9.6% were seen once. Material: central memory CD4+ T cells from blood. These receptors were obtained from a man younger than 45 with type 1 diabetes.

This clone was detected ten times or more. The genes are TRBV5-4 and TRBJ1-4, with 8 bases aligning to TRBD1. J gave up 3 bases and V 2 bases, and 6 bases lay outside the gene matches. The germline V gene has CDR1 SGHNT and CDR2 YYREEE (reference sequence). The CDR3 totals 16 residues. This CDR3 reads CASSFGQGRSNEKLFF. The CDR3 DNA is TGTGCCAGCAGCTTTGGACAGGGAAGGTCTAATGAAAAACTGTTTTTT. The complete variable domain, with remaining parts taken from reference TRBV5-4 and TRBJ1-4, reads ETGVTQSPTHLIKTRGQQVTLRCSSQSGHNTVSWYQQALGQGPQFIFQYYREEENGRGNFPPRFSGLQFPNYSSELNVNALELDDSALYLCASSFGQGRSNEKLFFGSGTQLSVL.

The rearrangement links TRBV5-6 to TRBJ2-3; either TRBD1 or TRBD2 may supply D (5 bases each). The CDR3 covers 15 residues. The germline CDR1 and CDR2 sequences are SGHDT and YYEEEE. Trimming removed 4 bases from V and 7 bases from J, with 19 bases in between. DNA of the CDR3: TGTGCCAGCAGCGAACTGGGGACGGACGGATATACGCAGTATTTT. Its translation: CASSELGTDGYTQYF.